Below are 22 T cell receptor beta chains sequenced from a single sample in a study of glioma-infiltrating T cells. Using RNA template, CDR3s of TCR alpha and beta were amplified with iRepertoire arm-PCR. A single record per CDR3 protein comes from TCRdb applying MiXCR to the multiplex PCR reads. The table has 93,000 or so distinct CDR3 sequences, around 30% seen once. The material sequenced was glioma tissue, nonneoplastic brain tissue, or PBMCs (not recorded which). Source of these receptors: a human donor with low-grade glioma or glioblastoma, undergoing nonglioma brain surgery, or in good health (not recorded which).

The CDR3 loop reads CSVGVRGSNTGELFF. For the CDR3, the DNA is TGCAGCGTTGGGGTTCGAGGCTCTAACACCGGGGAGCTGTTTTTT. The gene calls are TRBV29-1 and TRBJ2-2; no reliable D call. The CDR3 sequence is 15 residues long. V was clipped by 4 bases and J by 2 bases, with 14 bases between them. Germline V lookup: CDR1 SQVTM, CDR2 ANQGSEA.

In its sample, this clonotype was seen a few times. CDR3 sequence (DNA): TGTGCCAGCAGTCTTAGCGATGATACGCAGTATTTT. Its translation is CASSLSDDTQYF. The chain employs TRBV5-4 and TRBJ2-3; D is perhaps TRBD2 (5 bases). The germline gives CDR1 SGHNT, CDR2 YYREEE (reference sequence). The V end was cut by 5 bases, the J end by 6 bases, with 10 bases between. The CDR3 is 12 residues long.

This clonotype was detected a few times. The chain combines TRBV30 with TRBJ1-2, with D unresolved. This CDR3 has 12 residues. The V end was cut by 1 base, the J end by 4 bases, with 7 bases between. Germline CDR1 is GTSNPN and CDR2 is SVGIG (reference sequence). CDR3 region: CAWSGRGYGYTF. CDR3 nucleotides: TGTGCCTGGAGTGGTCGGGGCTATGGCTACACCTTC.

As for this clonotype: This may stem from a read error, because a much larger clone lies one nucleotide away. This chain uses TRBV20-1 with TRBJ1-1; no reliable D call. The CDR3 has 14 residues. Germline V gene lookup returns CDR1 DFQATT and CDR2 SNEGSKA (reference sequence). The CDR3 loop reads CSARAREASRLALF. The CDR3 DNA is TGCAGTGCTAGAGCGAGGGAAGCTTCAAGATTAGCTTTATTT.

This clonotype was seen a few times. The chain links TRBV10-3 to TRBJ2-3; D possibly corresponds to TRBD2 (7 bases). The V end was cut by 2 bases, the J end by 5 bases, with 11 bases between. Per germline, CDR1 ENHRY and CDR2 SYGVKD. The CDR3 extends over 14 amino acids. CDR3 DNA: TGTGCCATCAGTGAGCGGGGGGCGAGAGATACGCAGTATTTT. Amino acids: CAISERGARDTQYF.

Concerning this clonotype: This may be a read error: a much more frequent sequence differs by one nucleotide. The rearrangement uses TRBV15 and TRBJ1-2, with D hard to call. The germline V gene has CDR1 LNHNV and CDR2 YYDKDF (reference sequence). This CDR3 has 15 amino acids. The CDR3 coding sequence is TGTGCCACCAGCAGAGGGGTGGGAACTAACTATGCCTACACCTTC. It codes for CATSRGVGTNYAYTF.

Points on this clonotype: A much larger clone differs by one base, so this may be a read error. The rearrangement links TRBV7-2 to TRBJ2-7, with TRBD2 identical over 7 bases. CDR1 and CDR2 (germline): SGHTA, FQGNSA. The CDR3 is 12 amino acids. The ends lost 4 bases at V and 5 bases at J; junction bases unmatched: 2. CDR3 coding DNA: TGTGCCAGCAGCTGGGACTATCACGAGCAGTACTTC. Encoded protein: CASSWDYHEQYF.

Comments on this clonotype: One end of the junction is discordant with germline, which a read error may explain. The V and J genes are TRBV12-3 or TRBV12-4 and TRBJ1-1, with TRBD1 matching 7 bases. CDR3 length equals 14 residues. The CDR3 nucleotides read TGTGCCAGCAGTTTCGTTTTACAGGGGACTGAAGCTTCCTTT. Protein product: CASSFVLQGTEASF.

In the case of this clonotype: A much larger clone differs by one base, so this may be a read error. The chain is built from TRBV7-3 and TRBJ2-7, with a weak D call TRBD1 (6 bases). Per germline, CDR1 SGHTA and CDR2 FQGTGA. The V end was cut by 10 bases, the J end by 0 bases, with 16 bases between. There are 14 residues in the CDR3. The CDR3 DNA follows: TGTGCCACCTCCGACAGGTCCCCCTCCTACGAGCAGTACTTC. It translates to CATSDRSPSYEQYF.

As concerns this clonotype: A much larger clone is a single base away; this may be a read error. This sequence joins TRBV4-1 and TRBJ1-5; the D is unclear. V shed 4 bases and J shed 7 bases, with 14 bases lying between them. The germline CDR1 and CDR2 sequences are MGHRA and YSYEKL. The CDR3 has 14 residues. The CDR3 reads CASSPLYLGQPQHF. CDR3 nucleotide sequence: TGCGCCAGCAGCCCCCTTTATCTGGGACAGCCCCAGCATTTT.

This chain uses TRBV30 with TRBJ2-7; D unresolved. CDR3 length: 10 residues. The V end lost 1 base, the J end lost 6 bases, and 4 bases lay between the germline ends. Germline CDR1 reads GTSNPN; CDR2 reads SVGIG (reference sequence). CDR3 sequence reads: CAWSGGEQYF. The CDR3 DNA reads TGTGCCTGGAGTGGGGGCGAGCAGTACTTC.

This clonotype showed up many times. The gene calls are TRBV6-2 or TRBV6-3 and TRBJ2-7; no definite D call. The CDR3 sequence is 15 residues long. Trimming left V 2 bases short and J 3 bases short, with 14 bases between. The germline CDR1 and CDR2 sequences are MNHEY and SVGEGT. This CDR3 reads CASSYRTGAFYEQYF. CDR3 sequence (DNA): TGTGCCAGCAGTTACCGAACGGGCGCCTTCTACGAGCAGTACTTC.

V gene TRBV29-1 combines with J gene TRBJ2-1, with 10 bases that match TRBD2. Trimming cost V 6 bases and J 6 bases; bases outside gene matches: 5. CDR3 length: 13 residues. Per the germline V gene, CDR1 is SQVTM and CDR2 is ANQGSEA. CDR3 in DNA: TGCAGCGTACAGGGACTAGCGTTCAATGAGCAGTTCTTC. Protein sequence: CSVQGLAFNEQFF.

The sample holds one count of this clonotype. A junction end diverges from the germline sequence, so it may reflect a read error. The V and J genes are TRBV12-3 or TRBV12-4 and TRBJ1-1; a weak D match, TRBD1 (6 bases). This CDR3 spans 12 amino acids. CDR3 region: CPSSPDTGLASF. In DNA, the CDR3 is TGTCCCAGCAGTCCCGACACAGGGTTAGCTTCCTTT.

V and J are TRBV28 and TRBJ2-7, with unresolved D. The germline gives CDR1 MDHEN, CDR2 SYDVKM. Trimming shortened V by 8 bases and J by 7 bases, and 12 bases separated the two germline ends. This CDR3 contains 11 residues. The CDR3 loop is CASGFPKEQYF. The CDR3 DNA reads as TGTGCCAGCGGATTCCCAAAGGAGCAGTACTTC.

This clonotype has a count of ten or more. The rearrangement uses TRBV11-2 and TRBJ2-5; D not resolved. This CDR3 comprises 11 residues. The V gene lost 7 bases and the J gene lost 0 bases, with 3 bases spanning the gap. Looked up from germline, CDR1 is SGHAT and CDR2 is FQNNGV. The CDR3 is CASTNQETQYF. CDR3 coding DNA: TGTGCCAGCACTAACCAAGAGACCCAGTACTTC.

This clonotype has only a few counts. This chain connects TRBV24-1 to TRBJ2-2; 7 bases map to TRBD2. Germline CDR1 and CDR2: KGHDR and SFDVKD. CDR3 size: 16 residues. V shed 0 bases, J shed 4 bases, and the junction held 4 bases outside the gene matches. CDR3 nucleotides: TGTGCCACCAGTGATTTGCGGGGGGTTGGCACCGGGGAGCTGTTTTTT. Its protein is CATSDLRGVGTGELFF.

This clonotype was seen only a few times. The CDR3, as DNA: TGTGCCAGCAGCCCTGAGACAGGGCATAATTCACCCCTCCACTTT. This translates into CASSPETGHNSPLHF. This chain links TRBV5-5 with TRBJ1-6; TRBD1 agrees at 7 bases. The CDR3 contains 15 residues. V trimming: 4 bases; J trimming: 5 bases; junction bases outside the gene matches: 6. CDR1 is SGHKS, CDR2 YYEKEE, per germline (reference sequence).

This clonotype was detected only a few times. The V and J genes are TRBV11-1 and TRBJ2-2; D gene uncertain. The germline V gene encodes CDR1 SGHAT and CDR2 FQDESV (reference sequence). Between the trimmed V and J ends, which lost 0 bases and 7 bases, there was a span of 6 bases. The CDR3 consists of 13 residues. The CDR3 here is CASSLAVVGELFF. Written as DNA, the CDR3 is TGTGCCAGCAGCTTAGCCGTAGTCGGGGAGCTGTTTTTT.

This chain joins TRBV2 and TRBJ1-5; possibly TRBD1 for D (5 bases). The CDR3 length is 17 residues. V was pared by 3 bases and J by 0 bases, with 15 bases between. The germline CDR1 and CDR2 sequences are SNHLY and FYNNEI. CDR3 sequence (DNA): TGTGCCAGCAGTGATCACCATCCCGGGACTAGCAATCAGCCCCAGCATTTT. Translating it yields CASSDHHPGTSNQPQHF. Looking up the rest from reference TRBV2 and TRBJ1-5 gives the full variable domain: EPEVTQTPSHQVTQMGQEVILRCVPISNHLYFYWYRQILGQKVEFLVSFYNNEISEKSEIFDDQFSVERPDGSNFTLKIRSTKLEDSAMYFCASSDHHPGTSNQPQHFGDGTRLSIL.

The CDR3 is CASSPPLTSLSETQYF. The CDR3 nucleotides read TGTGCCAGCTCACCACCCCTGACCAGTTTATCGGAGACCCAGTACTTC. This chain connects TRBV18 to TRBJ2-5, with no clear D. V shed 0 bases and J shed 5 bases, with 16 bases lying between them. CDR1 and CDR2 from the germline V gene are KGHSH and LQKENI. This CDR3 has 16 residues.

This chain connects TRBV10-3 to TRBJ2-2; TRBD1 matches 7 bases. CDR1 is ENHRY and CDR2 is SYGVKD in the germline V gene. The CDR3 is made up of 15 amino acids. The CDR3 nucleotides are TGTTCCTCAATGTCCGGGACAGAGAACACCGGGGAGCTGTTTTTT. It translates to CSSMSGTENTGELFF.